The clone carrying this T cell receptor beta chain was counted a single time. The data belong to a study of blood T cell repertoires in COVID-19. Study-level information: Spain, Italy and the United States supplied samples that represented acute and convalescent COVID-19. Sources were T cells, B-cell-depleted T cells, or PBMCs; the material itself was cDNA or gDNA.

Seattle participants joined during active infection and were tracked over time. The germline CDR1 and CDR2 sequences are MGHRA and YSYEKL. This CDR3 is 17 amino acids long. Trimming removed 0 bases from V and 0 bases from J; junction bases left unmatched: 7. In the study's own analysis: Scientists estimated how many nucleated cells there were by amplifying reference gene primers. Sequencing used immunoSEQ multiplex PCR; TCRdb keeps in-frame clones, though not all of them. V and J calls and clone size follow that table, whereas D and trimming were derived from the DNA. Of a few hundred thousand clones in the sample, 89% were seen once.

Sequencing was done on a sample of peripheral blood. This sequence originates from a woman aged 25 to 45 with COVID-19, enrolled during active disease. The chain links TRBV4-1 to TRBJ2-7; TRBD1 agrees at 8 bases. The CDR3 DNA sequence: TGCGCCAGCAGCCAAGATAACGGGGACAGGTCCTCCTACGAGCAGTACTTC. This gives the protein CASSQDNGDRSSYEQYF.